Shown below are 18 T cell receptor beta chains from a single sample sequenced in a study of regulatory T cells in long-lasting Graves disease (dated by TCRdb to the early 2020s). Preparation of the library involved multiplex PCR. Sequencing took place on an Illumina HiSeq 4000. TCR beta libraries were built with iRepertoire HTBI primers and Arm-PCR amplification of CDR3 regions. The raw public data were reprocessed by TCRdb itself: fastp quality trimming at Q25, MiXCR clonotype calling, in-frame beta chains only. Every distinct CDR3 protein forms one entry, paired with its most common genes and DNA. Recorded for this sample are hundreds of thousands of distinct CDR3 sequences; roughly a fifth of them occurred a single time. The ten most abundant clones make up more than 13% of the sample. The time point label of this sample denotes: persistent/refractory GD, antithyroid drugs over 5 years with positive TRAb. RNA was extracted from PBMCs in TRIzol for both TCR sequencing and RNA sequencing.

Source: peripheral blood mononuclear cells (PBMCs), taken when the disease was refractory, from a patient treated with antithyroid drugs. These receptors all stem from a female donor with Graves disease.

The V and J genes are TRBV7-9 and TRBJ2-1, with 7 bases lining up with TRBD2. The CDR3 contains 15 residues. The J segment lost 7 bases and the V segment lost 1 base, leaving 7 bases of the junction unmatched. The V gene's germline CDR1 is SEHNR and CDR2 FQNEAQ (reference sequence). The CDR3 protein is CASSLVGASGNEQFF. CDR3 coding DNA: TGTGCCAGCAGCTTAGTTGGGGCTAGCGGTAATGAGCAGTTCTTC.

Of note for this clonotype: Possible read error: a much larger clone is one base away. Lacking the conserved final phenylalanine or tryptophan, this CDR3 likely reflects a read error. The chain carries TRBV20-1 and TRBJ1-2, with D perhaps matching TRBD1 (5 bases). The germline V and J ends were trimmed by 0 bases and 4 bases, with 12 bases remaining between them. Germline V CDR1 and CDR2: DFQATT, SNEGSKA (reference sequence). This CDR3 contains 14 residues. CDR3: CSARDTPGSYGYTS. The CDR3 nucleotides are TGCAGTGCTAGAGATACGCCAGGGAGCTATGGCTACACCTCC.

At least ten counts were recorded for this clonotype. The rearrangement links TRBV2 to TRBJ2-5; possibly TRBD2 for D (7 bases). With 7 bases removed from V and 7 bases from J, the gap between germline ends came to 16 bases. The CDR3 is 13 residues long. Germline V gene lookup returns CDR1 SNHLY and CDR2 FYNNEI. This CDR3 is CASKGGGLGTQYF. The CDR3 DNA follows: TGTGCCAGCAAGGGGGGGGGGCTTGGGACCCAGTACTTC.

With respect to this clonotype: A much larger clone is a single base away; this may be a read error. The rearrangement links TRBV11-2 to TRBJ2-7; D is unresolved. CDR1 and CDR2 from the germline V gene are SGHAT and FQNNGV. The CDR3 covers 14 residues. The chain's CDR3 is CASSEDVYNYERYF. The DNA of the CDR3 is TGTGCCAGCAGTGAAGACGTCTACAACTACGAGCGGTACTTC.

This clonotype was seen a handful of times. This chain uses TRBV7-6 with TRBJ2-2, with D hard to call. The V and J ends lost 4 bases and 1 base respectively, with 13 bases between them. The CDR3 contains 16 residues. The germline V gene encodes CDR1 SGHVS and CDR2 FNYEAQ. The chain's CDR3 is CASSWHDGLNTGELFF. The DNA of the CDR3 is TGTGCCAGCAGCTGGCACGACGGTCTGAACACCGGGGAGCTGTTTTTT.

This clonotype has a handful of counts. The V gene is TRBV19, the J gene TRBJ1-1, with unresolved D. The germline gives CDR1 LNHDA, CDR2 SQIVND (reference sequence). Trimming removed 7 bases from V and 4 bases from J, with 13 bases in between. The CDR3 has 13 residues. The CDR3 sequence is CASTRMPGTEAFF. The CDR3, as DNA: TGTGCCAGTACACGGATGCCGGGCACTGAAGCTTTCTTT. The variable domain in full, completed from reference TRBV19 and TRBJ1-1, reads DGGITQSPKYLFRKEGQNVTLSCEQNLNHDAMYWYRQDPGQGLRLIYYSQIVNDFQKGDIAEGYSVSREKKESFPLTVTSAQKNPTAFYLCASTRMPGTEAFFGQGTRLTVV.

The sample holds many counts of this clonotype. CDR3 sequence reads: CASSHLPGTRVEAFF. DNA for the CDR3: TGTGCCAGCAGTCATCTACCCGGGACACGGGTTGAAGCTTTCTTT. The chain has TRBV27 and TRBJ1-1, with D possibly matching TRBD1 (6 bases). The CDR3 is 15 residues long. Trimming removed 5 bases from V and 7 bases from J, with 20 bases in between. Germline CDR1 MNHEY, CDR2 SMNVEV (reference sequence).

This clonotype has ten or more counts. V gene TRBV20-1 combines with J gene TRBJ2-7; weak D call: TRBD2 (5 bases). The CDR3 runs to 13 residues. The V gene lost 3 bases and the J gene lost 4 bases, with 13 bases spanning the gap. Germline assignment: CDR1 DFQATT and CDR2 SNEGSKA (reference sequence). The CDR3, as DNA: TGCAGTGCTAGCGGGCCCTCGGGGTACGAGCAGTACTTC. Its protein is CSASGPSGYEQYF.

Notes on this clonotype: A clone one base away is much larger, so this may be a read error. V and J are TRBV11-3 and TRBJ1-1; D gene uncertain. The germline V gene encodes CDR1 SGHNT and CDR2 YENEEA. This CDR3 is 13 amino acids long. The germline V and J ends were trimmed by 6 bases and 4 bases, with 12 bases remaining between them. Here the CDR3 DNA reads TGTGCCAGCAGAGAAACCGTGAGCACTGAAGCTTTCTTT. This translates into CASRETVSTEAFF.

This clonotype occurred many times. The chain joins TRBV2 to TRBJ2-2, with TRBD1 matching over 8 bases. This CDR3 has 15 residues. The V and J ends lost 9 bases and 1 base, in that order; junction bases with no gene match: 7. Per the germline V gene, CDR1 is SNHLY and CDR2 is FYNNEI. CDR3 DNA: TGTGCCAGGAGATCCGGGACAGGGAACACCGGGGAGCTGTTTTTT. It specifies CARRSGTGNTGELFF.

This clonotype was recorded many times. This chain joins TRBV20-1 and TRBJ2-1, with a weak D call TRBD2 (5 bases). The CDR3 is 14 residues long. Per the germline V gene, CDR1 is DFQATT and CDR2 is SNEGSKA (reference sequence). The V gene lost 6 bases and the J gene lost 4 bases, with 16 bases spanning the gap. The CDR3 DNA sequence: TGCAGTGCCAACGGACTCGGACGTTACAATGAGCAGTTCTTC. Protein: CSANGLGRYNEQFF.

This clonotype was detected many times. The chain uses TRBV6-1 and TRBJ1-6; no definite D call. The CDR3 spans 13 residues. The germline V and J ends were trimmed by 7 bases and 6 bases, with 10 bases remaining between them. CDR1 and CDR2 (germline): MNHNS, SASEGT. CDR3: CASTSLLNSPLHF. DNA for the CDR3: TGTGCCAGCACAAGCCTCCTTAATTCACCCCTCCACTTT.

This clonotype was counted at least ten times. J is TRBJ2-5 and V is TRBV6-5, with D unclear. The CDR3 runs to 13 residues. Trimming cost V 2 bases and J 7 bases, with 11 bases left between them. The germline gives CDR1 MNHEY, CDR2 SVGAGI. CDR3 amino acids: CASSYELRATQYF. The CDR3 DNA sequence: TGTGCCAGCAGTTACGAGTTGAGAGCGACCCAGTACTTC.

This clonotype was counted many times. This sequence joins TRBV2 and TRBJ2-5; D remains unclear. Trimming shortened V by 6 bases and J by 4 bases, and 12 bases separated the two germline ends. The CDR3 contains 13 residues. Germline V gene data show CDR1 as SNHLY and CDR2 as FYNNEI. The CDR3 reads CASRLYVGETQYF. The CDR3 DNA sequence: TGTGCCAGCAGACTATACGTCGGAGAGACCCAGTACTTC.

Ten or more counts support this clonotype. In DNA form, the CDR3 reads TGTGCCAGCAGGGAGGCCGGGACAGGGCCCTACGAGCAGTACTTC. Amino acid sequence: CASREAGTGPYEQYF. This rearrangement joins TRBV11-2 to TRBJ2-7; 9 positions agree with TRBD1. Germline V CDR1 and CDR2: SGHAT, FQNNGV. The CDR3 consists of 15 residues. Germline trimming cut 6 bases from V and 2 bases from J; bases unmatched to any gene: 8.

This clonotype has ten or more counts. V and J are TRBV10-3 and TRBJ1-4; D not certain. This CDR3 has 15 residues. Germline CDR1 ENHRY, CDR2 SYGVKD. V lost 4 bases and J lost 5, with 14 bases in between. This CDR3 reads CAISVTLEPNEKLFF. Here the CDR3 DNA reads TGTGCCATCAGTGTCACGTTAGAACCAAATGAAAAACTGTTTTTT.

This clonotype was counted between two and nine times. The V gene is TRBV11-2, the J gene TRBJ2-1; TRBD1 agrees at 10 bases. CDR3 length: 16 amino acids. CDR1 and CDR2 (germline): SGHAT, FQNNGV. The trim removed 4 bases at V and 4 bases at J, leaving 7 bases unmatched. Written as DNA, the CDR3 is TGTGCCAGCAGCTCAGACGGACAGGGGGAATACAATGAGCAGTTCTTC. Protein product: CASSSDGQGEYNEQFF.

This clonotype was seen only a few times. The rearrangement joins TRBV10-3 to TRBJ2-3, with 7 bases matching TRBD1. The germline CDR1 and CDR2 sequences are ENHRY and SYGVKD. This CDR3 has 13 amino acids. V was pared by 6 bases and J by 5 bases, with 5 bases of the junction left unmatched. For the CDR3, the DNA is TGTGCCATCAGCTTTGACAGGGAAGATACGCAGTATTTT. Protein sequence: CAISFDREDTQYF.